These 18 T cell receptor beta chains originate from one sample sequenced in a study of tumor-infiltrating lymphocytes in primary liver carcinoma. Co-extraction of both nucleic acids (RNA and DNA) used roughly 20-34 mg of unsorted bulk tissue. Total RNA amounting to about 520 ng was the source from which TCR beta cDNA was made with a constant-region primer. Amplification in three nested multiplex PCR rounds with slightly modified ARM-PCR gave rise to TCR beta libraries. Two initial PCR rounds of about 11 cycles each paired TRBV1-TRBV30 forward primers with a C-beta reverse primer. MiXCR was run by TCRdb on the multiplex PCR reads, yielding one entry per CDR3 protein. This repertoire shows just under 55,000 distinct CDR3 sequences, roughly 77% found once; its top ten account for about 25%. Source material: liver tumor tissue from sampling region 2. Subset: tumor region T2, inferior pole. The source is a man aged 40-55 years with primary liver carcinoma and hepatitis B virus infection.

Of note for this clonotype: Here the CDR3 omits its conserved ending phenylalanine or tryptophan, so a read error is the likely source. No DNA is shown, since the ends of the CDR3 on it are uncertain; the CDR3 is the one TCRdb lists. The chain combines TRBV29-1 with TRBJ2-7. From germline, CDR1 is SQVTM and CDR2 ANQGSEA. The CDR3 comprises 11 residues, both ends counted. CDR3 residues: CSGRVAYERYL.

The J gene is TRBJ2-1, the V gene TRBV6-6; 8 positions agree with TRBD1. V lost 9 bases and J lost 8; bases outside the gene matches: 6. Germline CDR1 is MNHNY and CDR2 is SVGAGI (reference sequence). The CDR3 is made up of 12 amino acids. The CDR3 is CASGPTGDEQFF. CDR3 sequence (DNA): TGTGCCAGTGGCCCGACAGGGGATGAGCAGTTCTTC.

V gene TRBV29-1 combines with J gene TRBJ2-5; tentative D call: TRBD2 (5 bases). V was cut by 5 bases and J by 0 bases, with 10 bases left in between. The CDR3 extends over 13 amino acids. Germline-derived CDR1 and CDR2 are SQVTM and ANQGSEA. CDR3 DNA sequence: TGCAGCGTTTTTAGCGTGAACCAAGAGACCCAGTACTTC. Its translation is CSVFSVNQETQYF.

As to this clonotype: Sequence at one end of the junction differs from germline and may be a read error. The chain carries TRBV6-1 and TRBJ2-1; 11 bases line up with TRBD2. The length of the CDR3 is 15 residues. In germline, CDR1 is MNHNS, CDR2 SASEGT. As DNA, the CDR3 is TGTACCAGCAGCGTGGGACTAGCGGAATTCAATGAACAGTTCTTC. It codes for CTSSVGLAEFNEQFF.

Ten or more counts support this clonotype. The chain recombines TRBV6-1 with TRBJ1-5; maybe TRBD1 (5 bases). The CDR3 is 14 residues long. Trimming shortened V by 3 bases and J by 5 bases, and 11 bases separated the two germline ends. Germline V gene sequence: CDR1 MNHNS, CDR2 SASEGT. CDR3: CASSDRAGDQPQHF. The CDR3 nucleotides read TGTGCCAGCAGTGACCGGGCGGGGGATCAGCCCCAGCATTTT.

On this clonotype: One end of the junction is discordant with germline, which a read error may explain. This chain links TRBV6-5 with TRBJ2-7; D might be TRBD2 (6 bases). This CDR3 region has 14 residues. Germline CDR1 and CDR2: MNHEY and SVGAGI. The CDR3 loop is CASSYTETGDGRYF. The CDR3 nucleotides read TGTGCTAGCAGTTACACCGAAACGGGGGACGGGCGGTACTTC.

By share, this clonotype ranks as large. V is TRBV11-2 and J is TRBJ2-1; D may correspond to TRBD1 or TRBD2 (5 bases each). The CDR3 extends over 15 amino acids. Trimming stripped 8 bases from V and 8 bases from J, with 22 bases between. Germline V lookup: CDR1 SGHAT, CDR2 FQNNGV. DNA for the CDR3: TGTGCCAGCGTACTAGGGGACCTCCGGGGACATGAGCAGTTCTTC. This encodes CASVLGDLRGHEQFF. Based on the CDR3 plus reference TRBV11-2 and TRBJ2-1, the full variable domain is EAGVAQSPRYKIIEKRQSVAFWCNPISGHATLYWYQQILGQGPKLLIQFQNNGVVDDSQLPKDRFSAERLKGVDSTLKIQPAKLEDSAVYLCASVLGDLRGHEQFFGPGTRLTVL.

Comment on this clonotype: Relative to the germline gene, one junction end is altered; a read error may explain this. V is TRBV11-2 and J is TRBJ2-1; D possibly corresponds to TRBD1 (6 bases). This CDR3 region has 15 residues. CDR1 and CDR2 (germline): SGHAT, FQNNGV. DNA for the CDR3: TGTGCCAGCACACTAGGGGACCTCCGGGGACATGAGCAGCTCTTC. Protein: CASTLGDLRGHEQLF.

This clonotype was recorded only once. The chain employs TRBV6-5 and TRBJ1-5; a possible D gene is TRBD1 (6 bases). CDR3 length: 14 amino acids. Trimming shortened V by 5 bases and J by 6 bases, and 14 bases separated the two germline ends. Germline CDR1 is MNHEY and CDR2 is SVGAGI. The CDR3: CASSSTGGAQPQHF. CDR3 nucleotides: TGTGCCAGCAGTAGTACCGGGGGGGCTCAGCCCCAGCATTTT.

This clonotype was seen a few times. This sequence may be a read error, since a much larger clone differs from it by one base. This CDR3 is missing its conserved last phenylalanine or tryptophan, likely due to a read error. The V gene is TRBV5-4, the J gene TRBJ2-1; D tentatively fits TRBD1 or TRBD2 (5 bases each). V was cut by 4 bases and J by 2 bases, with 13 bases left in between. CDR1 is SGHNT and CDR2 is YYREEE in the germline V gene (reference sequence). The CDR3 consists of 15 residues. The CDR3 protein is CASSPDGTTYNEQFL. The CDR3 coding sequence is TGTGCCAGCAGCCCCGACGGGACGACCTACAATGAGCAGTTCCTC.

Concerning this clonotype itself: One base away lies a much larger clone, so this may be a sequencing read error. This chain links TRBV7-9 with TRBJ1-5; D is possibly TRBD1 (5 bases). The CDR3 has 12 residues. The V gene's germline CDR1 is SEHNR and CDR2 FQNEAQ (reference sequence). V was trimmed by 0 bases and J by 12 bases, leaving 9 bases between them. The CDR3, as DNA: TGTGCCAGCAGCTTAGCGGAGGGGCTCCAGCATTTT. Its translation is CASSLAEGLQHF.

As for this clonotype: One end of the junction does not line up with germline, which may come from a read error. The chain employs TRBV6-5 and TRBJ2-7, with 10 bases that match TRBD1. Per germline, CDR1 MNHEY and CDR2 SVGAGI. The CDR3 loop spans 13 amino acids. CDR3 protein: CPSCRDRGYEHYF. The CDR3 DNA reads TGTCCCAGCTGCCGGGACAGGGGCTACGAGCACTACTTC.

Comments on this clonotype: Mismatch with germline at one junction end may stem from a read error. Here the CDR3 DNA reads TGTGCCATTAGACCCCCCTTGGGCCACCCAGTTGAGATCCAGTACTTC. Protein: CAIRPPLGHPVEIQYF. The rearrangement uses TRBV10-3 and TRBJ2-5; D remains unclear. The CDR3 is made up of 16 amino acids. Germline V CDR1 and CDR2: ENHRY, SYGVKD.

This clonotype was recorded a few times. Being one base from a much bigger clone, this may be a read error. The CDR3 DNA reads as TGCGCCAGCAGCCAAGTTTTGCGACTAGTGGGAGGAGAGCAGTTCTTC. Its translation is CASSQVLRLVGGEQFF. The chain uses TRBV4-1 and TRBJ2-1; D is perhaps TRBD2 (6 bases). Germline loops: CDR1 MGHRA, CDR2 YSYEKL. Between the trimmed V and J ends, which lost 1 base and 10 bases, there was a span of 20 bases. CDR3 length equals 16 residues.

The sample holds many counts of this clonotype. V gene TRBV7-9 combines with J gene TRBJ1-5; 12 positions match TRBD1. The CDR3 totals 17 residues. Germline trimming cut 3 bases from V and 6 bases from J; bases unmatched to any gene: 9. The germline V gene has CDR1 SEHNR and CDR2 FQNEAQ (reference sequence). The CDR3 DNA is TGTGCCAGCAGCTTTTCCGGGACAGGGGGCCTTGGTCAGCCCCAGCATTTT. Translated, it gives CASSFSGTGGLGQPQHF.

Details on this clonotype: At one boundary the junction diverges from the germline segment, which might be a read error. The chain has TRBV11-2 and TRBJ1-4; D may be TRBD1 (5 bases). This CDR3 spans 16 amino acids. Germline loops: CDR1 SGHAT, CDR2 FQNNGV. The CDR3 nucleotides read TGTGTCAGCAGTTTGGAGAGGGGTTCGGGTGGATGGAAACTGTTTTTT. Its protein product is CVSSLERGSGGWKLFF.

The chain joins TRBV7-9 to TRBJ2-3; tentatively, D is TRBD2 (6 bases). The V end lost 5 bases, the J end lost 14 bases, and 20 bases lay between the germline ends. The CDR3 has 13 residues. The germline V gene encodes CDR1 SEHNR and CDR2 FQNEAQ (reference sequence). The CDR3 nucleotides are TGTGCCAGCAGCACCCGGGACTGGGGAAGTCTGTATTTT. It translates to CASSTRDWGSLYF.

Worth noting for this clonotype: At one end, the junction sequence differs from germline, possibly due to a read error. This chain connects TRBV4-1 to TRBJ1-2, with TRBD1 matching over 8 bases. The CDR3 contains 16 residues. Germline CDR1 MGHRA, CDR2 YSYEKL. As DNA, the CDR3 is TGCGCCAGCAGCCCAGACCAGGGGGCGCTCGACTATGGTTACACCTTC. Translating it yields CASSPDQGALDYGYTF.